One sample yielded the 9 T cell receptor beta chains listed below, sequenced in a study of OX40 agonist ivuxolimab in advanced cancers. This table comes from immunoSEQ multiplex PCR, and its TCRdb copy is limited to in-frame clones, with some not included. The sample includes under 200,000 clones, around 94% seen only once; the top ten take 0.3% to 0.35%. The sequences come from CD4+ or CD8+ T cells sorted from blood, collected in a trial of the OX40 agonist ivuxolimab. Receptors originate from an adult with an advanced solid tumor such as melanoma, head and neck, liver or kidney cancer.

This clone turned up a few times. The gene calls are TRBV4-1 and TRBJ2-7; 7 nucleotides align to TRBD1. The length of the CDR3 is 15 residues. V lost 2 bases and J lost 2; bases outside the gene matches: 6. Germline CDR1 MGHRA, CDR2 YSYEKL. The CDR3 protein is CASSQSRGGPYEQYF. The CDR3, as DNA: TGCGCCAGCAGCCAATCGCGAGGGGGCCCCTACGAGCAGTACTTC.

J is TRBJ1-1 and V is TRBV11-1; TRBD1 matches 9 bases. This CDR3 contains 14 residues. Per germline, CDR1 SGHAT and CDR2 FQDESV (reference sequence). Germline trimming cut 5 bases from V and 5 bases from J; bases unmatched to any gene: 6. CDR3 sequence reads: CASSITGGKTEAFF. CDR3 in DNA: TGTGCCAGCAGCATCACAGGGGGCAAGACTGAAGCTTTCTTT.

The V call is TRBV6-6, the J call TRBJ2-5; TRBD1 might be the D (6 bases). The V gene's germline CDR1 is MNHNY and CDR2 SVGAGI (reference sequence). The CDR3 loop spans 14 amino acids. V was shortened by 0 bases and J by 3 bases, with 8 bases between the two germline ends. CDR3 residues: CASSYSNREETQYF. For the CDR3, the DNA is TGTGCCAGCAGTTACTCGAACAGGGAAGAGACCCAGTACTTC.

The rearrangement links TRBV18 to TRBJ2-5; D is perhaps TRBD1 or TRBD2 (5 bases each). This CDR3 contains 14 residues. Germline CDR1 is KGHSH and CDR2 is LQKENI. Trimming took off 4 bases at V and 1 base at J, with 10 bases between the two ends. CDR3 sequence: CASSLGATQETQYF. The CDR3 DNA sequence: TGTGCCAGCTCACTCGGGGCGACCCAAGAGACCCAGTACTTC.

V gene TRBV6-1 combines with J gene TRBJ1-2; D is unresolved. Germline CDR1 and CDR2: MNHNS and SASEGT. CDR3 length: 12 amino acids. V was pared by 5 bases and J by 4 bases, with 8 bases between. The CDR3 DNA sequence: TGTGCCAGCAGTCAGAGTTCCTATGGCTACACCTTC. Its translation is CASSQSSYGYTF.

Concerning this clone itself: A read error may produce the germline difference seen at one junction end. The CDR3 sequence is CARSGGTGVGTDTQYF. Here the CDR3 DNA reads TGTGCCCGCAGCGGGGGGACGGGGGTAGGAACAGATACGCAGTATTTT. The chain has TRBV9 and TRBJ2-3; TRBD2 matches 9 bases. Germline V gives CDR1 SGDLS, CDR2 YYNGEE. The CDR3 length is 16 residues.

The chain employs TRBV27 and TRBJ1-1; 8 nucleotides line up with TRBD1. The CDR3 is 14 amino acids. From germline, CDR1 is MNHEY and CDR2 SMNVEV (reference sequence). V dropped 8 bases and J dropped 1; count of bases not matched to a gene: 6. CDR3 DNA: TGTGCCAGCTCCTCAGGGGGCCGGAACACTGAAGCTTTCTTT. It yields the protein CASSSGGRNTEAFF.

The chain links TRBV10-3 to TRBJ2-5; D possibly corresponds to TRBD1 (5 bases). The end of the DNA fits TRBJ2-7 better, so the J call may be wrong. The CDR3 covers 12 residues. The V gene's germline CDR1 is ENHRY and CDR2 SYGVKD. CDR3 nucleotide sequence: TGTGCCATCGAGTCAGGGAACGACGAGCAGTACTTC. It codes for CAIESGNDEQYF.

The gene calls are TRBV28 and TRBJ2-4; 8 bases fit TRBD1. The CDR3 covers 15 residues. Trimming at V came to 5 bases and at J to 3 bases, leaving 6 bases not matched to a gene. Germline assignment: CDR1 MDHEN and CDR2 SYDVKM. The DNA of the CDR3 is TGTGCCAGCAGTAACCAGGGGGCGGTCAAAAACATTCAGTACTTC. It codes for CASSNQGAVKNIQYF.